Below, 12 T cell receptor beta chains from the same sample are listed, as sequenced in a study of cytomegalovirus exposure and HLA in healthy donors. 60 Vbeta and 13 Jbeta primers were used in PCR. Only in-frame clones appear in the TCRdb table, and some are missing; sequencing was by immunoSEQ multiplex PCR. The data show about 120,000 clones, with about 80% seen just once and approximately 8.8% held by the top ten. The source material was PBMCs. These receptors all stem from a female donor in good health and CMV-seropositive.

This chain joins TRBV25-1 and TRBJ1-2; weak D call: TRBD1 (5 bases). The CDR3 spans 12 residues. V lost 6 bases and J 6 bases, leaving 11 bases between the germline ends. The V gene's germline CDR1 is MGHDK and CDR2 SYGVNS. CDR3: CASSPGRHGYTF. CDR3 DNA sequence: TGTGCCAGCAGCCCAGGGAGGCATGGCTACACCTTC.

This clone occurred once. The chain links TRBV5-1 to TRBJ1-5; 12 bases agree with TRBD1. The CDR3 contains 16 residues. J gave up 6 bases and V 3 bases, and 7 bases lay outside the gene matches. The germline V gene encodes CDR1 SGHRS and CDR2 YFSETQ. CDR3 sequence: CASSYEGTGGTQPQHF. The CDR3 region has the DNA TGCGCCAGCAGCTATGAGGGGACAGGGGGCACTCAGCCCCAGCATTTT.

This chain uses TRBV6-1 with TRBJ2-3; TRBD1 is a possible D gene (5 bases). The germline V gene has CDR1 MNHNS and CDR2 SASEGT. V was pared by 6 bases and J by 7 bases, with 20 bases between. The CDR3 covers 15 residues. CDR3 DNA sequence: TGTGCCAGCAGAGACGGAAAGGGGCAGGCTAATACGCAGTATTTT. Its translation is CASRDGKGQANTQYF.

The V gene is TRBV20-1, the J gene TRBJ1-2; a weak D match, TRBD1 (6 bases). CDR3 length equals 11 residues. Germline CDR1 reads DFQATT; CDR2 reads SNEGSKA (reference sequence). Trimming removed 5 bases at V and 6 bases at J, with 10 bases between. This CDR3 is CSAGTSDGYTF. In nucleotides, the CDR3 is TGCAGTGCTGGGACAAGCGATGGCTACACCTTC.

V and J are TRBV9 and TRBJ2-2; 10 nucleotides align to TRBD2. The J segment lost 4 bases and the V segment lost 3 bases, leaving 9 bases of the junction unmatched. Germline lookup yields CDR1 SGDLS and CDR2 YYNGEE. The CDR3 covers 17 residues. The CDR3 nucleotides are TGTGCCAGCAGCGCGAGGCGAGCGGGGGGGGCCACCGGGGAGCTGTTTTTT. As protein: CASSARRAGGATGELFF. Looking up the rest from reference TRBV9 and TRBJ2-2 gives the full variable domain: DSGVTQTPKHLITATGQRVTLRCSPRSGDLSVYWYQQSLDQGLQFLIQYYNGEERAKGNILERFSAQQFPDLHSELNLSSLELGDSALYFCASSARRAGGATGELFFGEGSRLTVL.

The chain combines TRBV2 with TRBJ2-3, with D hard to call. Deletions cut 5 bases from V and 2 bases from J, with 11 bases between. The V gene's germline CDR1 is SNHLY and CDR2 FYNNEI. There are 14 residues in the CDR3. The CDR3 loop reads CASSPLSSTDTQYF. The CDR3 DNA reads TGTGCCAGCAGTCCTCTTAGCTCCACAGATACGCAGTATTTT.

The V call is TRBV19, the J call TRBJ2-7; the match to TRBD1 covers 9 bases. This CDR3 is built from 14 residues. J was trimmed by 2 bases and V by 5 bases; bases with no gene match: 4. From germline, CDR1 is LNHDA and CDR2 SQIVND (reference sequence). CDR3 protein: CASSSGDRAYEQYF. CDR3 nucleotides: TGTGCCAGTAGTTCCGGGGACAGGGCCTACGAGCAGTACTTC.

The J gene is TRBJ1-2, the V gene TRBV7-8; D not resolved. This CDR3 spans 12 amino acids. Germline CDR1 and CDR2: SGHVS and FQNEAQ. With 5 bases removed from V and 4 bases from J, the gap between germline ends came to 8 bases. CDR3 loop: CASSVSLYGYTF. The CDR3 DNA reads as TGTGCCAGCAGCGTTTCACTCTATGGCTACACCTTC.

The rearrangement uses TRBV5-6 and TRBJ2-7; D ambiguous. V lost 0 bases to trimming and J lost 2 bases, with 3 bases between them. CDR1 and CDR2 from the germline V gene are SGHDT and YYEEEE. CDR3 length equals 12 residues. The CDR3 loop reads CASSLVTYEQYF. CDR3 DNA: TGTGCCAGCAGCTTGGTAACCTACGAGCAGTACTTC.

The chain joins TRBV7-7 to TRBJ2-2; D gene uncertain. Trimming cost V 1 base and J 5 bases, with 5 bases left between them. Germline-derived CDR1 and CDR2 are SSHAT and FNYEAQ (reference sequence). The CDR3 consists of 13 residues. The CDR3 DNA is TGTGCCAGCAGCTTAGTTCTGACCGGGGAGCTGTTTTTT. It encodes CASSLVLTGELFF.

The chain links TRBV6-1 to TRBJ1-5; D not resolved. Germline V gives CDR1 MNHNS, CDR2 SASEGT. Trimming pared 6 bases from V and 2 bases from J, leaving 11 bases between. The CDR3 length is 14 residues. CDR3 sequence (DNA): TGTGCCAGCAGCGTCCGGTCGGGCAATCAGCCCCAGCATTTT. Its translation: CASSVRSGNQPQHF.

The chain couples TRBV9 to TRBJ2-5; 8 bases align to TRBD1. V lost 3 bases and J lost 5; bases outside the gene matches: 9. The CDR3 runs to 15 residues. From germline, CDR1 is SGDLS and CDR2 YYNGEE. This CDR3 reads CASSDSTGVRETQYF. CDR3 bases: TGTGCCAGCAGCGATTCGACAGGGGTCCGGGAGACCCAGTACTTC.